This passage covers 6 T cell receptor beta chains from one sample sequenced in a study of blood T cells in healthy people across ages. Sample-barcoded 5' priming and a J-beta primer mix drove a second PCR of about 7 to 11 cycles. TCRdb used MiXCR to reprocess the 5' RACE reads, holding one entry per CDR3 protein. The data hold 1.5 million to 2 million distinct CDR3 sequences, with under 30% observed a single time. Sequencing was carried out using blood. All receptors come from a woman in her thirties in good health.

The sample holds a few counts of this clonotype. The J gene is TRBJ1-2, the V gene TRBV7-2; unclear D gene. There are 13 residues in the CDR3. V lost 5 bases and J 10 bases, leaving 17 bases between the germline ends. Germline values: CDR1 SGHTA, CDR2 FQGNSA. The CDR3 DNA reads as TGTGCCAGCAGCCCCCGAGGTAGCCCGCACTACACCTTC. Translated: CASSPRGSPHYTF.

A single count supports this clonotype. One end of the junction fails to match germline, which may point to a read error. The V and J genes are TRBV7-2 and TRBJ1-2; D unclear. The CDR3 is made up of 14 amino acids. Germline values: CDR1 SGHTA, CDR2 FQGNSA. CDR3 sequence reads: CANSLEARNYGYTF. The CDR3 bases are TGTGCCAACAGCTTAGAAGCCAGGAACTATGGCTACACCTTC.

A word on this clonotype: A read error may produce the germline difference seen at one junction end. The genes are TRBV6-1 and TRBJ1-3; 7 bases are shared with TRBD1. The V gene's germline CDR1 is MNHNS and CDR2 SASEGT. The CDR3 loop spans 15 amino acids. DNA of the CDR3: TGTGCCAGCGGTGAACCCGACAGGGCAAGCAACACCATATATTTT. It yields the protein CASGEPDRASNTIYF.

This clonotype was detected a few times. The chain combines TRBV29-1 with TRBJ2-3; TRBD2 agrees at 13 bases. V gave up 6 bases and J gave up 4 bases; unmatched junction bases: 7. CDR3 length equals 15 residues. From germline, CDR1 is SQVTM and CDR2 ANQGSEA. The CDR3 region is CSVGGLAGVSDTQYF. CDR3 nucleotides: TGCAGCGTCGGTGGACTAGCGGGAGTCTCAGATACGCAGTATTTT.

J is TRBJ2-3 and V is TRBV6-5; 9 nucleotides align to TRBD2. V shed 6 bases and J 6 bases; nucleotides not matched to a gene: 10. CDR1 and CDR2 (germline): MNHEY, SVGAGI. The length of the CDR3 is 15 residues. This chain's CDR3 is CASSLRGGLEDTQYF. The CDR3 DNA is TGTGCCAGCAGCTTGCGGGGGGGACTGGAGGATACGCAGTATTTT.

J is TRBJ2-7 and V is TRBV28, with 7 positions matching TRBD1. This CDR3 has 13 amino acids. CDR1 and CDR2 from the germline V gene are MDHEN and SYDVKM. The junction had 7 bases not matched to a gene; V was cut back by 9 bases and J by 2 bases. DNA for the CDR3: TGTGCCAGTTGGACAGGATCGACCTACGAGCAGTACTTC. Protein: CASWTGSTYEQYF.